What follows is one T cell receptor beta chain and its context. Antigen: not known. The sample is drawn from a study of vaccination effects on CD4 cells after COVID-19. Study at large: Sampling occurred a median 72 days post second dose, range 14 to 241.

Peptide-pool stimulation followed by sequencing identified expanded antigen-specific CD4+ clonotypes in the ViraFEST assay. Upon completion of about 10 days in culture, CD4+ T cells were isolated. Participants were vaccinated with two doses of either the BNT162b2 or mRNA-1273 vaccine. It was with about 9.3 IU/ml IL-2 and about 10 ug/ml peptides that 2 million to 2.5 million PBMC per well were cultured. CDR1 and CDR2 from the germline V gene are SGHKS and YYEKEE (reference sequence). The CDR3 runs 15 residues. Unmatched junction bases numbered 9, after V lost 4 bases and J lost 3 bases. The assay was immunoSEQ multiplex PCR, and TCRdb's table has in-frame clones only and misses some. Here the sample spans 64,000 or so clones, 60% to 80% being singletons. Points from the study as a whole: Common cold coronavirus cross-reactivity was shown by only 1 of 255 vaccine-induced clones in healthy vaccinees.

Sequenced here: CD4+ T cells from PBMCs cultured with HCoV-OC43 spike peptides, sampled after COVID-19 vaccination. Subset denoted: HCoV-OC43 spike overlapping peptide pool stimulation. The receptor comes from a human donor who received a COVID-19 vaccine. The chain uses TRBV5-5 and TRBJ1-2; 7 bases map to TRBD1. The CDR3 protein is CASSVEGALDYGYTF. CDR3 nucleotides: TGTGCCAGCAGCGTGGAGGGGGCTCTTGACTATGGCTACACCTTC. The full variable domain, its missing parts supplied by reference TRBV5-5 and TRBJ1-2, is DAGVTQSPTHLIKTRGQQVTLRCSPISGHKSVSWYQQVLGQGPQFIFQYYEKEERGRGNFPDRFSARQFPNYSSELNVNALLLGDSALYLCASSVEGALDYGYTFGSGTRLTVV.